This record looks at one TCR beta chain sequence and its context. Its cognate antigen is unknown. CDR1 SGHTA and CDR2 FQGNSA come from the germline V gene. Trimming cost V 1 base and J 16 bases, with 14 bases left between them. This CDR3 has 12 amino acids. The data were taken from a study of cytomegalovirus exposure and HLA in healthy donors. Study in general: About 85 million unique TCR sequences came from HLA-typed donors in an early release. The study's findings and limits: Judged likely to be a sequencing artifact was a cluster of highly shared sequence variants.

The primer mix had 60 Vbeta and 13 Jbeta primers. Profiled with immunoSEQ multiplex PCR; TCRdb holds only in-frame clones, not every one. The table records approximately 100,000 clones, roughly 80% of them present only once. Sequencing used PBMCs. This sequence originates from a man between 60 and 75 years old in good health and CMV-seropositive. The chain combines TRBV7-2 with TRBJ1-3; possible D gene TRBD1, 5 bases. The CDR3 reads CASSLGVGGAYF. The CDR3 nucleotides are TGTGCCAGCAGCTTAGGGGTAGGAGGGGCGTATTTT. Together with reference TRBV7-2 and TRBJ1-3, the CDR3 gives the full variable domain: GAGVSQSPSNKVTEKGKDVELRCDPISGHTALYWYRQSLGQGLEFLIYFQGNSAPDKSGLPSDRFSAERTGGSVSTLTIQRTQQEDSAVYLCASSLGVGGAYFGEGSWLTVV.